Below, 4 T cell receptor beta chains from the same sample are listed, as sequenced in a study of cytomegalovirus exposure and HLA in healthy donors (TCRdb year 2017). Receptor libraries were prepared by the immunoSEQ multiplex PCR assay. For the multiplex PCR, a mixture combining 60 forward primers for TCR Vbeta segments and 13 reverse primers for TCR Jbeta segments was used. This immuneACCESS table, as held by TCRdb, lists in-frame sequences with V and J called but not all clones. Of the missing ones, under half trace to an unresolved V gene in checked studies; the others have no known cause. This sample holds about 150,000 clones; approximately 82% were observed only once. Around 11% of the sample rests with the top ten. Sequences were obtained from PBMCs. These receptors were obtained from a man between 18 and 29 years old in good health and CMV-seropositive.

V and J are TRBV6-5 and TRBJ1-1; 10 nucleotides agree with TRBD1. CDR1 and CDR2 from the germline V gene are MNHEY and SVGAGI. The CDR3 loop spans 13 amino acids. V dropped 6 bases and J dropped 9; count of bases not matched to a gene: 7. The CDR3 sequence: CASRLRQGAKAFF. CDR3 DNA: TGTGCCAGCAGACTTAGACAGGGGGCTAAAGCTTTCTTT.

The chain combines TRBV18 with TRBJ2-1; a possible D gene is TRBD2 (6 bases). V was cut by 6 bases and J by 8 bases, with 20 bases left in between. Per germline, CDR1 KGHSH and CDR2 LQKENI. This CDR3 is built from 15 residues. CDR3 amino acids: CASSRPGLRDHEQFF. CDR3 coding DNA: TGTGCCAGCTCCCGCCCGGGACTCCGTGACCATGAGCAGTTCTTC.

The chain carries TRBV7-2 and TRBJ1-5, with a possible D match to TRBD1 (6 bases). The germline V and J ends were trimmed by 1 base and 2 bases, with 9 bases remaining between them. Germline V gives CDR1 SGHTA, CDR2 FQGNSA. This CDR3 has 15 amino acids. The CDR3 DNA sequence: TGTGCCAGCAGCTTAGTGGGGGCTGGCAATCAGCCCCAGCATTTT. This gives the protein CASSLVGAGNQPQHF.

The chain is built from TRBV28 and TRBJ2-1, with 7 bases that match TRBD2. V shed 3 bases, J shed 5 bases, and the junction held 1 base outside the gene matches. The CDR3 has 13 amino acids. From germline, CDR1 is MDHEN and CDR2 SYDVKM. Written as DNA, the CDR3 is TGTGCCAGCAGTTTTGGGGGGGACAATGAGCAGTTCTTC. Translation: CASSFGGDNEQFF.